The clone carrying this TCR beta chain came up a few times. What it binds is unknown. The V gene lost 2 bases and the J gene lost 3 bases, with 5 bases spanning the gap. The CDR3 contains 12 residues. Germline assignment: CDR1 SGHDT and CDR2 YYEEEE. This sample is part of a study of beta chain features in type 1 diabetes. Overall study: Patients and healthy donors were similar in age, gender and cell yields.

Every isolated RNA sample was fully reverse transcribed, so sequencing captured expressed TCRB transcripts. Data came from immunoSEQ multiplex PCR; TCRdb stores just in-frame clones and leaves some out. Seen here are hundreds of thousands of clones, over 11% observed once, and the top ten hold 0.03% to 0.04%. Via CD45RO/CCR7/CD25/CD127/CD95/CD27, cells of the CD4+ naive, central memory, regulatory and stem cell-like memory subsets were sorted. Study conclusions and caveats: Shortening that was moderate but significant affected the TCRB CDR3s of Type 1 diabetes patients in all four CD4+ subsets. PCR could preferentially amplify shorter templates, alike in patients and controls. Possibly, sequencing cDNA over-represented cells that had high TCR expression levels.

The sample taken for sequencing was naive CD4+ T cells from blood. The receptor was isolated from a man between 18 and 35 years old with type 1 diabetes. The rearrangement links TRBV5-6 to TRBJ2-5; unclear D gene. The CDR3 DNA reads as TGTGCCAGCAGCTTCCAGGAAGAGACCCAGTACTTC. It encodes CASSFQEETQYF.